The 2 T cell receptor beta chains below were found in one sample sequenced in a study of blood T cell repertoires in COVID-19 (dated by TCRdb to about 2020). Library creation used the immunoSEQ multiplex PCR assay. TCRdb took over this immuneACCESS table, retaining in-frame rearrangements with V and J assigned. Such tables are incomplete; in checked studies, under half of the missing clones stem from an unresolved V gene, and the remainder is unexplained. The sample has under 60,000 clones on record, approximately 80% of them singletons. Clones ranked in the top ten supply 15% to 20% of the sample. Specimen: peripheral blood. The receptors were sampled from a human donor with active or convalescent COVID-19. The donor label of this sample is uncertain.

V and J are TRBV7-2 and TRBJ2-1; 8 nucleotides align to TRBD1. Trimming took 5 bases from V and 8 from J; bases not matched to a gene: 11. Per germline, CDR1 SGHTA and CDR2 FQGNSA. The CDR3 loop spans 15 amino acids. CDR3 coding DNA: TGTGCCAGCAGCCTAGACTACAGGGGGAACGATGAGCAGTTCTTC. Its translation is CASSLDYRGNDEQFF.

A few counts support this clone. V is TRBV7-2 and J is TRBJ2-1, with 10 bases fitting TRBD1. The CDR3 sequence is 16 residues long. Germline values: CDR1 SGHTA, CDR2 FQGNSA. V lost 1 base and J lost 4; bases outside the gene matches: 4. This CDR3 reads CASSLVGQGGYNEQFF. CDR3 in DNA: TGTGCCAGCAGCTTAGTCGGACAGGGGGGGTACAATGAGCAGTTCTTC.